Described below is a single T cell receptor beta chain sequence and its context. The antigen is not known. V was shortened by 9 bases and J by 3 bases, with 18 bases between the two germline ends. Germline lookup yields CDR1 SNHLY and CDR2 FYNNEI. The CDR3 totals 16 residues. Measured with immunoSEQ multiplex PCR; TCRdb has only the in-frame clones, and not every one. Counted here are about 130,000 clones, approximately 93% occurring once; the ten biggest clones make up around 3.1%. This specimen comes from a study of T cell responses to AZD1222 COVID-19 vaccine. Study-level points and caveats: The repertoires were collected only after the peak T cell response.

The receptor was derived from an adult in good health. This specimen consisted of peripheral blood, obtained on day 0 of AZD1222 vaccination. The gene calls are TRBV2 and TRBJ1-6, with a tentative D call TRBD1 (5 bases). In DNA, the CDR3 is TGTGCCAGTCCGCTGAAAGAGACAGTCTATAATTCACCCCTCCACTTT. This sequence encodes CASPLKETVYNSPLHF.